The 22 T cell receptor beta chains reported below all come from one sample, sequenced in a study of blood T cell repertoires in COVID-19. TCRdb keeps only in-frame clones here, not all; method: immunoSEQ multiplex PCR. The table has under 300,000 clones, more than 75% seen once. Source material: PBMCs or T cells enriched from blood (not recorded which). These TCRs come from a woman between 45 and 65 years old who had been exposed to COVID-19.

The CDR3 loop reads CATSRVGAPCNEQFF. Here the CDR3 DNA reads TGTGCCACCAGCAGAGTGGGGGCCCCCTGCAATGAGCAGTTCTTC. This chain uses TRBV15 with TRBJ2-1; maybe TRBD1 (6 bases). CDR1 is LNHNV, CDR2 YYDKDF, per germline (reference sequence). Trimming took 1 base from V and 6 from J, leaving 13 bases between them. CDR3 length equals 15 residues.

The chain recombines TRBV10-2 with TRBJ1-1; D is uncertain. This CDR3 is built from 12 residues. The germline V gene has CDR1 WSHSY and CDR2 SAAADI. Trimming removed 6 bases from V and 6 bases from J, with 11 bases in between. The CDR3 region is CASSPVEAEAFF. CDR3 DNA: TGCGCCAGCAGCCCCGTGGAGGCTGAAGCTTTCTTT.

This clone turned up a few times. The rearrangement uses TRBV27 and TRBJ1-1; D unclear. This CDR3 is 13 amino acids long. Trimming removed 2 bases from V and 3 bases from J, with 7 bases in between. Germline CDR1 is MNHEY and CDR2 is SMNVEV (reference sequence). The DNA for the CDR3 is TGTGCCAGCAGTTTAAATCCGGACACTGAAGCTTTCTTT. Its translation: CASSLNPDTEAFF.

The chain joins TRBV7-7 to TRBJ2-5, with D possibly matching TRBD2 (7 bases). This CDR3 region has 18 residues. V was cut by 4 bases and J by 1 base, with 22 bases left in between. The germline CDR1 and CDR2 sequences are SSHAT and FNYEAQ (reference sequence). The CDR3, as DNA: TGTGCCAGCAGCTCTAGAGGAGCGGGGAGGGGGGGCCAAGAGACCCAGTACTTC. Encoded protein: CASSSRGAGRGGQETQYF.

The genes are TRBV19 and TRBJ2-1, with 8 nucleotides matching TRBD2. The V and J ends lost 0 bases and 2 bases, in that order; junction bases with no gene match: 9. The CDR3 is 18 residues long. CDR1 is LNHDA, CDR2 SQIVND, per germline (reference sequence). CDR3 protein: CASSIELTLAGTYNEQFF. The CDR3 DNA is TGTGCCAGTAGTATAGAACTCACTCTAGCGGGTACCTACAATGAGCAGTTCTTC.

The V gene is TRBV4-3, the J gene TRBJ1-1, with D uncertain. V was pared by 0 bases and J by 0 bases, with 8 bases between. The CDR3 loop spans 15 amino acids. The germline V gene has CDR1 LGHNA and CDR2 YSLEER. The DNA of the CDR3 is TGCGCCAGCAGCCAAGACTCCGCGATGAACACTGAAGCTTTCTTT. Protein product: CASSQDSAMNTEAFF.

J is TRBJ1-1 and V is TRBV10-2, with 10 bases matching TRBD1. Germline V gene sequence: CDR1 WSHSY, CDR2 SAAADI. CDR3 length: 13 residues. With V trimmed by 9 bases and J by 3 bases, 4 bases remained unmatched. In DNA form, the CDR3 reads TGCGCCAGTAGACAGGGGGCATACACTGAAGCTTTCTTT. Amino acid sequence: CASRQGAYTEAFF.

This clone occurred a few times. The CDR3 sequence: CASSLAQGALYEQYF. The CDR3 region has the DNA TGTGCCAGCAGCTTAGCCCAGGGGGCATTGTACGAGCAGTACTTC. The chain combines TRBV11-2 with TRBJ2-7, with TRBD1 matching 8 bases. In germline, CDR1 is SGHAT, CDR2 FQNNGV. V trimming: 1 base; J trimming: 4 bases; junction bases outside the gene matches: 6. This CDR3 region has 15 residues. Drawing the rest from reference TRBV11-2 and TRBJ2-7, the complete variable domain is EAGVAQSPRYKIIEKRQSVAFWCNPISGHATLYWYQQILGQGPKLLIQFQNNGVVDDSQLPKDRFSAERLKGVDSTLKIQPAKLEDSAVYLCASSLAQGALYEQYFGPGTRLTVT.

The chain combines TRBV6-5 with TRBJ1-2; possibly TRBD1 for D (6 bases). The V end lost 5 bases, the J end lost 6 bases, and 19 bases lay between the germline ends. In germline, CDR1 is MNHEY, CDR2 SVGAGI. The CDR3 totals 15 residues. As DNA, the CDR3 is TGTGCCAGCAGTCTCCCGAGGGGGGGCAGGAATGGCTACACCTTC. Residues: CASSLPRGGRNGYTF.

The V gene is TRBV30, the J gene TRBJ1-2; D not resolved. The V gene's germline CDR1 is GTSNPN and CDR2 SVGIG (reference sequence). The CDR3 is 11 residues long. V lost 0 bases and J lost 7, with 6 bases in between. CDR3: CAWSVGSGYTF. For the CDR3, the DNA is TGTGCCTGGAGTGTGGGCAGTGGCTACACCTTC.

The chain has TRBV3-1 (or the pseudogene TRBV3-2) and TRBJ2-3, with D perhaps TRBD2 (5 bases). This CDR3 spans 15 amino acids. V was clipped by 8 bases and J by 1 base, with 16 bases between them. CDR1 is LGHDT, CDR2 YNNKEL, per germline (reference sequence). CDR3 nucleotides: TGTGCCAGCCGTCCTGAGAGGGAACGCACAGATACGCAGTATTTT. Protein product: CASRPERERTDTQYF.

The V call is TRBV5-6, the J call TRBJ2-7; the D is unclear. Germline values: CDR1 SGHDT, CDR2 YYEEEE. This CDR3 has 13 residues. The V and J ends lost 2 bases and 2 bases respectively, with 8 bases between them. CDR3 DNA: TGTGCCAGCAGCTTAGGAGAGCCCTACGAGCAGTACTTC. Amino acids: CASSLGEPYEQYF.

The chain recombines TRBV10-2 with TRBJ1-3; maybe TRBD1 (5 bases). This CDR3 region has 15 residues. CDR1 is WSHSY and CDR2 is SAAADI in the germline V gene. Between the trimmed V and J ends, which lost 0 bases and 6 bases, there was a span of 12 bases. The CDR3 sequence is CASSESGQGLNTIYF. CDR3 DNA sequence: TGCGCCAGCAGTGAGTCAGGGCAGGGATTAAACACCATATATTTT.

The rearrangement joins TRBV19 to TRBJ2-3; possibly TRBD1 for D (6 bases). Germline loops: CDR1 LNHDA, CDR2 SQIVND (reference sequence). The CDR3 is 15 amino acids. V was cut by 6 bases and J by 4 bases, with 17 bases left in between. The CDR3 reads CASSRQERGADTQYF. The CDR3 coding sequence is TGTGCCAGTAGCCGACAGGAAAGAGGGGCAGATACGCAGTATTTT.

The V and J genes are TRBV6-5 and TRBJ2-7, with no clear D. Germline-derived CDR1 and CDR2 are MNHEY and SVGAGI. The CDR3 contains 15 residues. Trimming took off 0 bases at V and 2 bases at J, with 11 bases between the two ends. The CDR3 protein is CASSYSGSFPYEQYF. The CDR3 DNA follows: TGTGCCAGCAGTTACTCGGGCAGCTTCCCCTACGAGCAGTACTTC.

V and J are TRBV19 and TRBJ1-5; 9 nucleotides match TRBD1. V gave up 7 bases and J gave up 5 bases; unmatched junction bases: 9. The CDR3 is 15 residues long. Germline CDR1 and CDR2: LNHDA and SQIVND (reference sequence). CDR3 residues: CASKPGQGSHQPQHF. CDR3 DNA: TGTGCCAGTAAACCGGGACAGGGAAGCCATCAGCCCCAGCATTTT.

V and J are TRBV7-2 and TRBJ2-3, with 10 bases that match TRBD2. V trimming: 7 bases; J trimming: 2 bases; junction bases outside the gene matches: 6. The CDR3 loop spans 15 amino acids. The V gene's germline CDR1 is SGHTA and CDR2 FQGNSA. The CDR3 loop reads CASTLLAGDTDTQYF. CDR3 DNA: TGTGCCAGCACCCTTCTAGCGGGGGACACAGATACGCAGTATTTT.

This clone has only a few counts. V gene TRBV30 combines with J gene TRBJ1-6; TRBD1 matches 8 bases. Germline-derived CDR1 and CDR2 are GTSNPN and SVGIG (reference sequence). The CDR3 sequence is 16 residues long. The trim removed 0 bases at V and 5 bases at J, leaving 6 bases unmatched. The CDR3 spells CAWSVALTGDNSPLHF. The CDR3 nucleotides read TGTGCCTGGAGTGTAGCCTTGACAGGGGATAATTCACCCCTCCACTTT.

The V call is TRBV6-5, the J call TRBJ1-2; D might be TRBD1 (5 bases). This CDR3 comprises 12 residues. V lost 5 bases, J lost 8 bases, and 12 bases lay in between. Germline lookup yields CDR1 MNHEY and CDR2 SVGAGI. CDR3 region: CASSLQEIGYTF. CDR3 bases: TGTGCCAGCAGTCTACAGGAGATCGGCTACACCTTC.

This sequence joins TRBV7-6 and TRBJ2-1; 10 positions match TRBD1. Germline loops: CDR1 SGHVS, CDR2 FNYEAQ. The ends lost 3 bases at V and 7 bases at J; junction bases unmatched: 15. The CDR3 contains 18 residues. The CDR3 region is CASSFRPPTGGLLNEQFF. The CDR3 DNA reads as TGTGCCAGCAGCTTCCGACCCCCGACAGGGGGCCTTCTAAATGAGCAGTTCTTC.

V is TRBV28 and J is TRBJ1-5, with D maybe TRBD1 (5 bases). The germline V gene encodes CDR1 MDHEN and CDR2 SYDVKM. V dropped 6 bases and J dropped 3 bases, with 12 bases sitting between them. The CDR3 sequence is 14 residues long. Here the CDR3 DNA reads TGTGCCAGCAGACTCCCAGGGTCCAATCAGCCCCAGCATTTT. Its translation: CASRLPGSNQPQHF.

V is TRBV4-1 and J is TRBJ1-2, with D unresolved. The CDR3 has 16 residues. Between the trimmed V and J ends, which lost 1 base and 4 bases, there was a span of 16 bases. Germline assignment: CDR1 MGHRA and CDR2 YSYEKL. The CDR3 loop reads CASSQGREDGGYGYTF. DNA of the CDR3: TGCGCCAGCAGCCAAGGTCGGGAAGATGGAGGCTATGGCTACACCTTC.